These T cell receptor beta chains were read from a single sample in a study of blood T cell repertoires in COVID-19. Sequenced by immunoSEQ multiplex PCR; TCRdb stores in-frame clones only, minus some. The sample contains some 98,000 clones, approximately 82% of which appear only once. Sequenced: peripheral blood. The receptors stem from a man aged 70-80 years with acute or convalescent COVID-19. Each CDR3 is given with its conserved first and last residue. Fields, in order: V gene, D gene, J gene, clone size, CDR3 protein, CDR3 DNA. A D gene is named only where the DNA matches it firmly. The listing skips clone size in some rows; elsewhere it reads once, few, many or a size class.

v_call: TRBV2; d_call: NA; j_call: TRBJ2-1; clone_size: NA; cdr3_aa: CASSEAWGTGYYNEQFF; cdr3_nt: TGTGCCAGCAGTGAAGCTTGGGGCACCGGATACTACAATGAGCAGTTCTTC
v_call: TRBV7-3; d_call: TRBD2; j_call: TRBJ2-1; clone_size: NA; cdr3_aa: CASSLLAGDYNEQFF; cdr3_nt: TGTGCCAGCAGCTTGTTAGCGGGGGACTACAATGAGCAGTTCTTC
v_call: TRBV27; d_call: TRBD2; j_call: TRBJ2-5; clone_size: once; cdr3_aa: CASSPGLAGRETQYF; cdr3_nt: TGTGCCAGCAGTCCGGGACTAGCGGGGCGAGAGACCCAGTACTTC
v_call: TRBV28; d_call: NA; j_call: TRBJ2-7; clone_size: NA; cdr3_aa: CASSSTRGGPFSYEQYF; cdr3_nt: TGTGCCAGCAGTTCGACACGAGGGGGTCCCTTCTCCTACGAGCAGTACTTC
v_call: TRBV12-3/TRBV12-4; d_call: TRBD2; j_call: TRBJ2-1; clone_size: NA; cdr3_aa: CASKLSGSNEQFF; cdr3_nt: TGTGCCAGCAAACTAAGCGGGAGCAATGAGCAGTTCTTC
v_call: TRBV30; d_call: NA; j_call: TRBJ2-1; clone_size: NA; cdr3_aa: CAWRPQGRSSYNEQFF; cdr3_nt: TGTGCCTGGAGGCCACAGGGCCGATCCTCCTACAATGAGCAGTTCTTC
v_call: TRBV6-4; d_call: TRBD2; j_call: TRBJ2-3; clone_size: NA; cdr3_aa: CASSAGLEDTQYF; cdr3_nt: TGTGCCAGCAGTGCGGGACTAGAAGATACGCAGTATTTT
v_call: TRBV18; d_call: TRBD2; j_call: TRBJ2-3; clone_size: NA; cdr3_aa: CASSAGGGSSSTDTQYF; cdr3_nt: TGTGCCAGCTCGGCTGGCGGGGGTTCCTCCAGCACAGATACGCAGTATTTT
v_call: TRBV18; d_call: NA; j_call: TRBJ1-5; clone_size: NA; cdr3_aa: CASSPAGGNQPQHF; cdr3_nt: TGTGCCAGCTCACCAGCAGGGGGCAATCAGCCCCAGCATTTT
v_call: TRBV18; d_call: TRBD2; j_call: TRBJ2-1; clone_size: once; cdr3_aa: CASSPLAGGPYNEQFF; cdr3_nt: TGTGCCAGCTCACCCCTAGCGGGAGGACCCTACAATGAGCAGTTCTTC
v_call: TRBV7-9; d_call: NA; j_call: TRBJ1-5; clone_size: NA; cdr3_aa: CASSLFPPVYGNQPQHF; cdr3_nt: TGTGCCAGCAGCTTATTCCCCCCGGTGTACGGCAATCAGCCCCAGCATTTT
v_call: TRBV6-4; d_call: TRBD1; j_call: TRBJ2-3; clone_size: NA; cdr3_aa: CASSEGRDRGMQYF; cdr3_nt: TGTGCCAGCAGCGAGGGGCGGGACAGGGGAATGCAGTATTTT
v_call: TRBV28; d_call: TRBD1; j_call: TRBJ1-1; clone_size: NA; cdr3_aa: CASSYKTGGTREQNTEAFF; cdr3_nt: TGTGCCAGCAGTTATAAGACAGGGGGCACGAGAGAACAAAACACTGAAGCTTTCTTT
v_call: TRBV9; d_call: NA; j_call: TRBJ1-6; clone_size: NA; cdr3_aa: CASSPRENSPLHF; cdr3_nt: TGTGCCAGCAGCCCCCGGGAAAACTCACCCCTCCACTTT
v_call: TRBV28; d_call: TRBD2; j_call: TRBJ2-4; clone_size: NA; cdr3_aa: CASTKLAGGPFKNIQYF; cdr3_nt: TGTGCCAGCACGAAGTTAGCGGGAGGGCCGTTCAAAAACATTCAGTACTTC
v_call: TRBV12-3/TRBV12-4; d_call: NA; j_call: TRBJ1-2; clone_size: NA; cdr3_aa: CASSFGQYGYTF; cdr3_nt: TGTGCCAGCAGTTTTGGACAGTATGGCTACACCTTC
v_call: TRBV7-9; d_call: NA; j_call: TRBJ2-3; clone_size: NA; cdr3_aa: CASSPLSLSQGTQYF; cdr3_nt: TGTGCCAGCAGCCCCCTGAGCCTTTCCCAGGGTACGCAGTATTTT
v_call: TRBV29-1; d_call: NA; j_call: TRBJ2-3; clone_size: NA; cdr3_aa: CSVSWQGTDTQYF; cdr3_nt: TGCAGCGTGTCTTGGCAGGGAACAGATACGCAGTATTTT
v_call: TRBV30; d_call: TRBD1; j_call: TRBJ1-4; clone_size: NA; cdr3_aa: CAWSPGTGRNEKLFF; cdr3_nt: TGTGCCTGGAGCCCAGGGACAGGGCGGAATGAAAAACTGTTTTTT
v_call: TRBV7-2; d_call: NA; j_call: TRBJ2-2; clone_size: NA; cdr3_aa: CASSWTAGTDGELFF; cdr3_nt: TGTGCCAGCAGCTGGACAGCGGGGACGGACGGGGAGCTGTTTTTT
v_call: TRBV6-6; d_call: NA; j_call: TRBJ1-1; clone_size: NA; cdr3_aa: CASSPRGMRDTEAFF; cdr3_nt: TGTGCCAGCAGTCCCCGAGGGATGAGGGACACTGAAGCTTTCTTT
v_call: TRBV5-4; d_call: TRBD2; j_call: TRBJ2-3; clone_size: NA; cdr3_aa: CASSSNSGGRDTQYF; cdr3_nt: TGTGCCAGCAGCTCGAATAGCGGGGGCCGAGATACGCAGTATTTT
v_call: TRBV7-3; d_call: NA; j_call: TRBJ2-1; clone_size: NA; cdr3_aa: CASSSRQGRGNEQFF; cdr3_nt: TGTGCCAGCAGCTCCAGACAGGGCCGGGGGAATGAGCAGTTCTTC
v_call: TRBV5-4; d_call: NA; j_call: TRBJ2-5; clone_size: NA; cdr3_aa: CASRRDRKETQYF; cdr3_nt: TGTGCCAGCAGACGCGACAGAAAAGAGACCCAGTACTTC
v_call: TRBV18; d_call: TRBD1; j_call: TRBJ1-2; clone_size: NA; cdr3_aa: CASSPNRGKPGGYTF; cdr3_nt: TGTGCCAGCTCGCCGAACAGGGGGAAGCCGGGCGGCTACACCTTC
v_call: TRBV7-9; d_call: TRBD1; j_call: TRBJ1-1; clone_size: once; cdr3_aa: CASSTGTGGMAFF; cdr3_nt: TGTGCCAGCAGCACTGGGACAGGGGGTATGGCTTTCTTT
v_call: TRBV6-5; d_call: NA; j_call: TRBJ1-2; clone_size: NA; cdr3_aa: CASSRDRINYGYTF; cdr3_nt: TGTGCCAGCAGCCGCGACAGGATTAACTATGGCTACACCTTC
v_call: TRBV18; d_call: NA; j_call: TRBJ2-7; clone_size: NA; cdr3_aa: CASASPGNEQYF; cdr3_nt: TGTGCCAGCGCGTCCCCAGGGAACGAGCAGTACTTC
v_call: TRBV19; d_call: NA; j_call: TRBJ2-1; clone_size: NA; cdr3_aa: CASTPTSRRYEQFF; cdr3_nt: TGTGCCAGTACCCCCACTTCCAGGAGGTATGAGCAGTTCTTC
v_call: TRBV6-5; d_call: NA; j_call: TRBJ1-1; clone_size: NA; cdr3_aa: CASSSRAGDTEAFF; cdr3_nt: TGTGCCAGCAGTTCGAGGGCAGGGGATACTGAAGCTTTCTTT
v_call: TRBV20-1; d_call: NA; j_call: TRBJ2-1; clone_size: NA; cdr3_aa: CSVVREAEQFF; cdr3_nt: TGCAGTGTCGTCAGGGAGGCTGAGCAGTTCTTC